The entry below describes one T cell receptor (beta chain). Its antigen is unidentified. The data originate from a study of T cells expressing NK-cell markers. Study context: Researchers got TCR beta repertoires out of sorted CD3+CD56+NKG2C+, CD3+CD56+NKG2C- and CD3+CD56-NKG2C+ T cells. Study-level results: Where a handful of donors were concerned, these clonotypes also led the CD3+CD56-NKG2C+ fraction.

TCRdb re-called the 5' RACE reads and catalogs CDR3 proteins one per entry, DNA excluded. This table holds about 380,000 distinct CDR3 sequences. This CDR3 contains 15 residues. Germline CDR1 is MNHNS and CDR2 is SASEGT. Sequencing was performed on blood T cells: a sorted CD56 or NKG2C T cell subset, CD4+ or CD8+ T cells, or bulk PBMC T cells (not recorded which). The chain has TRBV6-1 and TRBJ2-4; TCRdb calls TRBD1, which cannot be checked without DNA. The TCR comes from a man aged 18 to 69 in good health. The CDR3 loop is CASSEMTDTQNIQYF.